This TCR beta chain came from a study of OX40 agonist ivuxolimab in advanced cancers. General observations from the study: Some of the nonresponding patients also showed low levels of normalized T-cell clonal expansion. By week 6 at 0.1 to 3.0 mg/kg, blood CD4+ and CD8+ T cells had expanded clonally. Expanded clones belonging to CD8+ T cells outnumbered, on average, those of CD4+.

Assay: immunoSEQ multiplex PCR; the TCRdb copy retains only in-frame clones and omits some. The sample yields some 85,000 clones, 88% seen once. About this clone: Its antigen is undetermined.

CDR1 is MRHNA, CDR2 SNTAGT, per germline. J was trimmed by 7 bases and V by 5 bases; bases with no gene match: 9. CDR3 length equals 16 residues. The sample here was CD4+ or CD8+ T cells sorted from blood, taken in a trial of the OX40 agonist ivuxolimab. The clonotype comes from an adult with an advanced solid tumor such as melanoma, head and neck, liver or kidney cancer. The chain links TRBV6-4 to TRBJ2-7, with 15 bases matching TRBD2. In nucleotides, the CDR3 is TGTGCCAGCAGTCCGGGACTAGCGGGGGGAATTGGAGAGCAGTACTTC. Encoded protein: CASSPGLAGGIGEQYF.